This entry lists 15 T cell receptor beta chains sequenced from one sample in a study of human T cells and chemical hapten exposure. MiXCR, run by TCRdb on the RACE reads, gives a single entry per CDR3 protein. The sample holds some 65,000 distinct CDR3 sequences, around 6.5% seen once. Time point: healthy volunteer bleed at 6 weeks. Total RNA came from unfractionated whole blood. Sequencing used whole blood. Every receptor here comes from a female donor in good health. Some clones in this sample may be carry-over from other donors' samples.

This clonotype showed up many times. The chain combines TRBV28 with TRBJ2-1, with 9 bases matching TRBD1. CDR3 length: 16 residues. Germline assignment: CDR1 MDHEN and CDR2 SYDVKM. The V segment lost 1 base and the J segment 7 bases; nucleotides outside the gene matches: 8. The CDR3 DNA follows: TGTGCCAGCAGTTTATATGACAGGGGGAAGAGAAATGAGCAGTTCTTC. This gives the protein CASSLYDRGKRNEQFF.

The chain links TRBV30 to TRBJ2-1; D not certain. Germline V gene lookup returns CDR1 GTSNPN and CDR2 SVGIG (reference sequence). CDR3 size: 12 residues. V gave up 0 bases and J gave up 7 bases, with 7 bases separating them. The CDR3 here is CAWSVGENEQFF. DNA for the CDR3: TGTGCCTGGAGTGTAGGTGAAAATGAGCAGTTCTTC. Complete variable domain (other parts from reference TRBV30 and TRBJ2-1): SQTIHQWPATLVQPVGSPLSLECTVEGTSNPNLYWYRQAAGRGLQLLFYSVGIGQISSEVPQNLSASRPQDRQFILSSKKLLLSDSGFYLCAWSVGENEQFFGPGTRLTVL.

This clonotype was recorded many times. The chain is built from TRBV29-1 and TRBJ2-1; the match to TRBD2 covers 9 bases. This CDR3 comprises 16 residues. J lost 4 bases, V lost 5 bases, and 12 bases had no gene match. In germline, CDR1 is SQVTM, CDR2 ANQGSEA. DNA for the CDR3: TGCAGCGTTTTTAGCGGGAGTGTAAATTCGTACAATGAGCAGTTCTTC. Its protein is CSVFSGSVNSYNEQFF.

This clonotype was seen repeatedly, ten times or more. J is TRBJ1-1 and V is TRBV12-3 or TRBV12-4; maybe TRBD1 (6 bases). CDR3 length: 13 residues. V dropped 3 bases and J dropped 6 bases, with 11 bases sitting between them. The chain's CDR3 is CASSFNQGSEAFF. The CDR3 DNA reads as TGTGCCAGCAGTTTCAATCAGGGGTCTGAAGCTTTCTTT.

The chain recombines TRBV20-1 with TRBJ2-7, with 13 bases matching TRBD2. V lost 6 bases and J lost 4; bases outside the gene matches: 6. This CDR3 comprises 14 residues. Germline V gene data show CDR1 as DFQATT and CDR2 as SNEGSKA (reference sequence). The CDR3 loop is CSATSGRAVYEQYF. CDR3 in DNA: TGCAGTGCAACTAGCGGGAGGGCCGTTTACGAGCAGTACTTC.

This clonotype was found many times. This chain uses TRBV2 with TRBJ2-5; D remains ambiguous. The V and J ends lost 2 bases and 5 bases respectively, with 9 bases between them. Per the germline V gene, CDR1 is SNHLY and CDR2 is FYNNEI. This CDR3 spans 13 amino acids. The CDR3, as DNA: TGTGCCAGCAGTGAATCTCTTAGCGAGACCCAGTACTTC. The encoded protein is CASSESLSETQYF.

This clonotype came up many times. The CDR3 sequence: CASSPGATISSYTF. The CDR3 DNA sequence: TGTGCCAGCAGCCCGGGAGCTACTATAAGTAGCTACACCTTC. This chain connects TRBV11-2 to TRBJ1-2; the D is unclear. In germline, CDR1 is SGHAT, CDR2 FQNNGV. This CDR3 contains 14 residues. Deletions cut 5 bases from V and 9 bases from J, with 19 bases between.

This clonotype has a handful of counts. The chain employs TRBV6-5 and TRBJ1-2, with TRBD1 matching over 8 bases. In germline, CDR1 is MNHEY, CDR2 SVGAGI. This CDR3 contains 15 residues. V lost 2 bases and J lost 7; bases outside the gene matches: 9. Written as DNA, the CDR3 is TGTGCCAGCAGTTACCTCTCCTTGGACAGGGTTGGCTACACCTTC. Protein sequence: CASSYLSLDRVGYTF.

The rearrangement links TRBV24-1 to TRBJ1-5, with D perhaps TRBD1 (6 bases). Deletions cut 2 bases from V and 2 bases from J, with 12 bases between. The CDR3 covers 16 residues. Per the germline V gene, CDR1 is KGHDR and CDR2 is SFDVKD. DNA of the CDR3: TGTGCCACCAGTGATTCAGGGGCGAGAGGCAATCAGCCCCAGCATTTT. It specifies CATSDSGARGNQPQHF.

In this sample, this clonotype turned up many times. The chain carries TRBV3-1 and TRBJ2-7; no firm D call. The CDR3 is 11 amino acids. Germline V gives CDR1 LGHDT, CDR2 YNNKEL (reference sequence). V was trimmed by 6 bases and J by 3 bases, leaving 6 bases between them. The CDR3 is CASSQYYEQYF. The CDR3 coding sequence is TGTGCCAGCAGTCAATACTACGAGCAGTACTTC.

The chain combines TRBV28 with TRBJ2-7; TRBD1 matches 9 bases. The junction had 6 bases not matched to a gene; V was cut back by 4 bases and J by 2 bases. From germline, CDR1 is MDHEN and CDR2 SYDVKM. CDR3 length: 15 residues. CDR3 in amino acids: CASSSPGTGPYEQYF. CDR3 DNA: TGTGCCAGCAGTTCTCCCGGGACAGGGCCCTACGAGCAGTACTTC.

The chain is built from TRBV2 and TRBJ2-6, with TRBD1 identical over 8 bases. In germline, CDR1 is SNHLY, CDR2 FYNNEI. CDR3 length equals 18 residues. J was trimmed by 0 bases and V by 6 bases; bases with no gene match: 10. The CDR3 DNA reads TGTGCCAGCAGCGAGGGACAGGACTATTACTCTGGGGCCAACGTCCTGACTTTC. Its protein is CASSEGQDYYSGANVLTF. The entire variable domain, with the rest obtained from reference TRBV2 and TRBJ2-6, is as follows: EPEVTQTPSHQVTQMGQEVILRCVPISNHLYFYWYRQILGQKVEFLVSFYNNEISEKSEIFDDQFSVERPDGSNFTLKIRSTKLEDSAMYFCASSEGQDYYSGANVLTFGAGSRLTVL.

The rearrangement uses TRBV30 and TRBJ2-5; D is perhaps TRBD2 (7 bases). Germline CDR1 and CDR2: GTSNPN and SVGIG (reference sequence). The germline V and J ends were trimmed by 0 bases and 6 bases, with 11 bases remaining between them. The CDR3 is 13 amino acids. CDR3 DNA sequence: TGTGCCTGGAGTGTCGGGGGGCAGCAGACCCAGTACTTC. Translated, it gives CAWSVGGQQTQYF.

The chain employs TRBV19 and TRBJ1-2; possibly TRBD1 for D (5 bases). Germline CDR1 and CDR2: LNHDA and SQIVND (reference sequence). V shed 8 bases and J shed 4 bases, with 17 bases lying between them. The CDR3 is 14 amino acids. In DNA form, the CDR3 reads TGTGCCAGTCGGCGAGACAGTTACTTCTATGGCTACACCTTC. It yields the protein CASRRDSYFYGYTF.

This clonotype was seen ten or more times. This chain joins TRBV10-2 and TRBJ1-2; weak D call: TRBD1 (5 bases). Germline CDR1 WSHSY, CDR2 SAAADI. CDR3 size: 14 residues. V was shortened by 3 bases and J by 2 bases, with 10 bases between the two germline ends. The CDR3 nucleotides are TGCGCCAGCAGTGAAGGGACGGAGAACTATGGCTACACCTTC. Translation: CASSEGTENYGYTF.